The 18 T cell receptor beta chains presented below share a single source sample, sequenced in a study of T cell responses to AZD1222 COVID-19 vaccine. Repertoires were generated with immunoSEQ multiplex PCR, while TCRdb's copy carries only in-frame clones and drops some. The sample records about 150,000 clones, about 88% being singletons. Sample: peripheral blood, taken after recovery from COVID-19. The receptors here all came from an adult who had recovered from COVID-19.

The chain is built from TRBV10-3 and TRBJ1-1; tentative D call: TRBD1 (6 bases). This CDR3 is 17 amino acids long. V lost 1 base and J 4 bases, leaving 19 bases between the germline ends. Germline V CDR1 and CDR2: ENHRY, SYGVKD. CDR3 loop: CAISEWAGATSATEAFF. CDR3 DNA sequence: TGTGCCATCAGTGAGTGGGCAGGGGCCACCTCGGCCACTGAAGCTTTCTTT.

The chain recombines TRBV7-2 with TRBJ1-5; TRBD1 is a possible D gene (6 bases). The CDR3 contains 15 residues. The V gene lost 2 bases and the J gene lost 6 bases, with 14 bases spanning the gap. The germline V gene encodes CDR1 SGHTA and CDR2 FQGNSA. The CDR3 region is CASSLSGRGGQPQHF. The CDR3 bases are TGTGCCAGCAGCTTATCTGGCAGGGGTGGTCAGCCCCAGCATTTT.

This clone was counted between two and nine times. The chain links TRBV19 to TRBJ1-5, with 9 bases aligning to TRBD1. Germline trimming cut 5 bases from V and 0 bases from J; bases unmatched to any gene: 8. The CDR3 runs 17 residues. Germline V gene data show CDR1 as LNHDA and CDR2 as SQIVND (reference sequence). The CDR3 region is CASSSKTGGISNQPQHF. The CDR3 DNA is TGTGCCAGTAGTTCCAAGACAGGGGGAATTAGCAATCAGCCCCAGCATTTT.

The chain joins TRBV19 to TRBJ1-2; TRBD1 matches 8 bases. The CDR3 is 14 amino acids. V dropped 8 bases and J dropped 3; count of bases not matched to a gene: 8. CDR1 LNHDA and CDR2 SQIVND come from the germline V gene (reference sequence). The CDR3 loop reads CASGVRGRDYGYTF. In DNA form, the CDR3 reads TGTGCCAGTGGGGTCAGGGGGCGTGACTATGGCTACACCTTC.

The chain joins TRBV6-2 or TRBV6-3 to TRBJ1-5; TRBD1 is a possible D gene (6 bases). Trimming shortened V by 5 bases and J by 9 bases, and 20 bases separated the two germline ends. The CDR3 has 15 amino acids. Per germline, CDR1 MNHEY and CDR2 SVGEGT. The CDR3 nucleotides are TGTGCCAGCAGTCCGTCGGGACACTCGACGGGGCCCCAGCATTTT. Its translation: CASSPSGHSTGPQHF.

The J gene is TRBJ1-6, the V gene TRBV15; D gene ambiguous. Trimming stripped 4 bases from V and 7 bases from J, with 11 bases between. The CDR3 contains 14 residues. The germline V gene has CDR1 LNHNV and CDR2 YYDKDF (reference sequence). The CDR3 region is CATSTGSWNSPLHF. CDR3 DNA sequence: TGTGCCACCAGCACGGGGTCTTGGAATTCACCCCTCCACTTT.

The gene calls are TRBV5-1 and TRBJ1-4; possibly TRBD1 for D (6 bases). Trimming removed 4 bases from V and 4 bases from J, with 14 bases in between. CDR3 size: 15 residues. Germline CDR1 SGHRS, CDR2 YFSETQ. Here the CDR3 DNA reads TGCGCCAGCAGCCCGGCGGGGGCTGTTAATGAAAAACTGTTTTTT. Translation gives CASSPAGAVNEKLFF. Variable domain in full (rest from reference TRBV5-1 and TRBJ1-4): KAGVTQTPRYLIKTRGQQVTLSCSPISGHRSVSWYQQTPGQGLQFLFEYFSETQRNKGNFPGRFSGRQFSNSRSEMNVSTLELGDSALYLCASSPAGAVNEKLFFGSGTQLSVL.

This chain uses TRBV14 with TRBJ1-1, with D unresolved. Trimming took 0 bases from V and 0 from J, leaving 11 bases between them. Germline CDR1 is SGHDN and CDR2 is FVKESK. The CDR3 loop spans 16 amino acids. The CDR3 is CASSQDLPGLNTEAFF. The CDR3 nucleotides are TGTGCCAGCAGCCAAGACCTCCCGGGCTTGAACACTGAAGCTTTCTTT.

The chain joins TRBV18 to TRBJ1-1; D uncertain. This CDR3 is 14 amino acids long. V was trimmed by 3 bases and J by 0 bases, leaving 8 bases between them. CDR1 KGHSH and CDR2 LQKENI come from the germline V gene. CDR3 amino acids: CASSPQRMNTEAFF. CDR3 in DNA: TGTGCCAGCTCACCTCAGAGGATGAACACTGAAGCTTTCTTT.

The rearrangement joins TRBV19 to TRBJ1-4; possibly TRBD1 for D (6 bases). V lost 9 bases and J lost 0, with 14 bases in between. In germline, CDR1 is LNHDA, CDR2 SQIVND (reference sequence). This CDR3 has 15 residues. CDR3 coding DNA: TGTGCCAGCTGGGCAGGGGATTCAACTAATGAAAAACTGTTTTTT. Protein sequence: CASWAGDSTNEKLFF.

The J gene is TRBJ2-3, the V gene TRBV24-1, with 8 bases aligning to TRBD2. The ends lost 0 bases at V and 6 bases at J; junction bases unmatched: 7. Germline values: CDR1 KGHDR, CDR2 SFDVKD. This CDR3 is 16 amino acids long. Here the CDR3 reads CATSDLDRGGIDTQYF. The CDR3 region has the DNA TGTGCCACCAGTGATTTGGACCGGGGGGGAATTGATACGCAGTATTTT.

The rearrangement joins TRBV5-1 to TRBJ2-5; 7 bases align to TRBD1. Germline CDR1 SGHRS, CDR2 YFSETQ. J gave up 1 base and V 0 bases, and 0 bases lay outside the gene matches. The CDR3 covers 14 residues. The CDR3 coding sequence is TGCGCCAGCAGCTTGGGGGACAGCCAAGAGACCCAGTACTTC. Its translation is CASSLGDSQETQYF.

This clone has only one observation. This rearrangement joins TRBV29-1 to TRBJ1-5; 8 nucleotides match TRBD1. CDR1 and CDR2 from the germline V gene are SQVTM and ANQGSEA. The CDR3 consists of 15 residues. The V gene end was trimmed by 6 bases and the J gene end by 3 bases; junction bases not matched to a gene: 10. The CDR3 spells CSVSLTGDPNQPQHF. Written as DNA, the CDR3 is TGCAGCGTATCATTGACAGGGGACCCCAATCAGCCCCAGCATTTT.

The chain links TRBV5-1 to TRBJ2-3, with 7 bases matching TRBD2. Unmatched junction bases numbered 4, after V lost 4 bases and J lost 2 bases. CDR3 length: 14 residues. Germline V gene lookup returns CDR1 SGHRS and CDR2 YFSETQ. The CDR3 DNA is TGCGCCAGCAGCGGGAGGGGACCCACAGATACGCAGTATTTT. This sequence encodes CASSGRGPTDTQYF.

The rearrangement joins TRBV29-1 to TRBJ2-7, with 9 bases matching TRBD2. Germline trimming cut 6 bases from V and 2 bases from J; bases unmatched to any gene: 2. CDR1 SQVTM and CDR2 ANQGSEA come from the germline V gene. There are 12 residues in the CDR3. CDR3: CSVRLAAYEQYF. For the CDR3, the DNA is TGCAGCGTAAGACTAGCGGCCTACGAGCAGTACTTC.

In the case of this clone: The junction departs from the called germline gene at one end, perhaps through a read error. The chain is built from TRBV20-1 and TRBJ1-4; D gene unclear. The germline V gene encodes CDR1 DFQATT and CDR2 SNEGSKA (reference sequence). The CDR3 has 11 residues. This chain's CDR3 is CSAWAGTVPVF. For the CDR3, the DNA is TGCAGTGCGTGGGCGGGTACGGTTCCCGTTTTT.

V gene TRBV5-1 combines with J gene TRBJ2-2; D is unclear. V lost 1 base, J lost 4 bases, and 5 bases lay in between. The CDR3 is made up of 13 amino acids. Germline V gene lookup returns CDR1 SGHRS and CDR2 YFSETQ. The DNA for the CDR3 is TGCGCCAGCAGCTTGATCAGCACCGGGGAGCTGTTTTTT. Translating gives CASSLISTGELFF.

The genes are TRBV5-1 and TRBJ2-1; TRBD1 matches 8 bases. V lost 2 bases, J lost 3 bases, and 7 bases stayed unmatched. The CDR3 consists of 16 residues. Germline CDR1 reads SGHRS; CDR2 reads YFSETQ. In nucleotides, the CDR3 is TGCGCCAGCAGCTTTTCTCTAGGACAGGGCTACAATGAGCAGTTCTTC. Encoded protein: CASSFSLGQGYNEQFF.